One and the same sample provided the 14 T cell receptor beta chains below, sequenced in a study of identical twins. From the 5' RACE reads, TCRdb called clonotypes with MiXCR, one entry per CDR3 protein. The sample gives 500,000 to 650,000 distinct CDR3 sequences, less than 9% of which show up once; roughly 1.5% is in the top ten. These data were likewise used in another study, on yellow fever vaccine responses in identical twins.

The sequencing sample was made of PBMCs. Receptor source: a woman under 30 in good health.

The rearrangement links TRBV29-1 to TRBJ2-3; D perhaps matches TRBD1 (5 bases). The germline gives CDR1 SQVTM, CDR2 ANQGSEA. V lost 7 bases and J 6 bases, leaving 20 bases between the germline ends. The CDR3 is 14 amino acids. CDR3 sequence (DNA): TGCAGCGAGCATCAGGGAAAGGACGGCGATACGCAGTATTTT. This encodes CSEHQGKDGDTQYF.

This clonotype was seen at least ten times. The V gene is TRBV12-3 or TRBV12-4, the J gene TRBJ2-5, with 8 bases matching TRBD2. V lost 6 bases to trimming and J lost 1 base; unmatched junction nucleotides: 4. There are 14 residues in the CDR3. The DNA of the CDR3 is TGTGCCAGCAGACTAGCGGACTTCCAAGAGACCCAGTACTTC. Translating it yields CASRLADFQETQYF.

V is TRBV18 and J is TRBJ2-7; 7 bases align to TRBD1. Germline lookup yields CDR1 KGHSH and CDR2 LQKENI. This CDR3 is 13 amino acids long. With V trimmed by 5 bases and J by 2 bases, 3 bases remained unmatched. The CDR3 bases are TGTGCCAGCTCAAAAGGACAGGCCTACGAGCAGTACGTC. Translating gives CASSKGQAYEQYV.

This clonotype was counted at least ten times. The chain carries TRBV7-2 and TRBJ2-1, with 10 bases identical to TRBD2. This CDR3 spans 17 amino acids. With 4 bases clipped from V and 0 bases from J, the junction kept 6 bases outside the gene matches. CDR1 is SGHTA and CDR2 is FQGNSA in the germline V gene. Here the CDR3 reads CASSSRSGGGSYNEQFF. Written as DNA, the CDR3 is TGTGCCAGCAGCTCGCGGAGCGGGGGGGGCTCCTACAATGAGCAGTTCTTC.

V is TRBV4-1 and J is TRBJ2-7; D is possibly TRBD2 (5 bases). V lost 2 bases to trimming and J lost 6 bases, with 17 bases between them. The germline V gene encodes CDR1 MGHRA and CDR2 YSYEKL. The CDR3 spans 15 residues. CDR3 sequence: CASSQYGILGSEQYF. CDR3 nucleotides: TGCGCCAGCAGCCAATACGGGATATTAGGTAGCGAGCAGTACTTC.

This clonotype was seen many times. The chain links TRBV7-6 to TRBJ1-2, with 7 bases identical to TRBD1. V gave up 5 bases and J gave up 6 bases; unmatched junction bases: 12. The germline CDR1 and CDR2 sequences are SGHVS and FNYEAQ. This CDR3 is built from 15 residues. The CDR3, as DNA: TGTGCCAGCAGCCTCCGGGGACGGGACAGTGATGGCTACACCTTC. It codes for CASSLRGRDSDGYTF.

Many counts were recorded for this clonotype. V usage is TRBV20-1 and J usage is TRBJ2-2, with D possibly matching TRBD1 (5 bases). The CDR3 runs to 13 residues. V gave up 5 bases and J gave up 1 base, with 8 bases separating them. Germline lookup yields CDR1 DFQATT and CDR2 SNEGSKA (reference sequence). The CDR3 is CSAPGQNTGELFF. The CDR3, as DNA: TGCAGTGCTCCAGGACAGAACACCGGGGAGCTGTTTTTT.

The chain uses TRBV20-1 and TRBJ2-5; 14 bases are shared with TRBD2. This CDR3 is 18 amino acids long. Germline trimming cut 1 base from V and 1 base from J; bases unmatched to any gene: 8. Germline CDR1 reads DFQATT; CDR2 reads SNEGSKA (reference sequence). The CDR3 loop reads CSARVPGLAGAPQETQYF. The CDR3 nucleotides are TGCAGTGCTAGAGTTCCGGGACTAGCGGGGGCCCCCCAAGAGACCCAGTACTTC.

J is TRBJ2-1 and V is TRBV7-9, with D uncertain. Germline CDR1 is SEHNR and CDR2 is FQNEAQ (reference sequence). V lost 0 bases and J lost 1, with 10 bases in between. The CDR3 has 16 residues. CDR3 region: CASSLALRLSYNEQFF. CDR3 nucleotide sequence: TGTGCCAGCAGCTTAGCGTTGAGGCTATCCTACAATGAGCAGTTCTTC.

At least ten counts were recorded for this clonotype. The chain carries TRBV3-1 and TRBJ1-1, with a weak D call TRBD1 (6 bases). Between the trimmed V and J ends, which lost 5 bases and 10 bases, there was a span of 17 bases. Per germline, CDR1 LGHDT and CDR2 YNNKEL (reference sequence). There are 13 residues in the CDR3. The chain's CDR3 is CASSSQGPDGAFF. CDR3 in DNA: TGTGCCAGCAGCTCACAGGGCCCCGATGGAGCTTTCTTT.

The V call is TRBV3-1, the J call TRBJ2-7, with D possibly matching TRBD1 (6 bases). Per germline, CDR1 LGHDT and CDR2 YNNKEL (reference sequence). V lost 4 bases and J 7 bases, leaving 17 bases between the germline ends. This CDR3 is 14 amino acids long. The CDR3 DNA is TGTGCCAGCAGCCGACCGACAGGCATGAGGGAGCAGTACTTC. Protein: CASSRPTGMREQYF.

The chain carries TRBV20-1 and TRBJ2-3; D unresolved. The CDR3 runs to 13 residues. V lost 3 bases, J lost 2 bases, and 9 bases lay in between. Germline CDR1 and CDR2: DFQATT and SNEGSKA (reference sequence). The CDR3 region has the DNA TGCAGTGCTAGGCCCTTCTCCACAGATACGCAGTATTTT. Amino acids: CSARPFSTDTQYF.

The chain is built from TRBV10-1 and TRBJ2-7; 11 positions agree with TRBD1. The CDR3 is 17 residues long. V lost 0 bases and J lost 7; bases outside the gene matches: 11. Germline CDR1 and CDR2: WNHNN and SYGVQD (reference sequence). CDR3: CASSESPGTGGEWEQYV. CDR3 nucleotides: TGCGCCAGCAGTGAGTCCCCCGGGACAGGGGGGGAGTGGGAGCAGTACGTC.

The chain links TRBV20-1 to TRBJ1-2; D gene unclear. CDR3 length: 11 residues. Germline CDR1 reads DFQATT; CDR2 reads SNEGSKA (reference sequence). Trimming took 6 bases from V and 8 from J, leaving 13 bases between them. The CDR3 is CSAYPPEGYTF. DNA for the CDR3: TGCAGTGCGTATCCCCCGGAAGGCTACACCTTC.